The 29 T cell receptor beta chains presented below share a single source sample, sequenced in a study of T cells in Graves' hyperthyroidism and ophthalmopathy. TCR beta CDR3 sequences were amplified from RNA transcripts. First-round RT-PCR of the TCR CDR3 relied on the HTBI primer set. TCRdb reanalysed the multiplex PCR reads using MiXCR and keeps one entry per CDR3 protein. This sample has around 580,000 distinct CDR3 sequences, with 15% to 20% found just once. Sequencing input: blood. These receptors all stem from a woman younger than 30 with Graves' hyperthyroidism.

The rearrangement links TRBV6-5 to TRBJ2-5; D not certain. This CDR3 is 16 amino acids long. The V and J ends lost 0 bases and 1 base respectively, with 12 bases between them. Germline lookup yields CDR1 MNHEY and CDR2 SVGAGI. CDR3 sequence: CASSYSELQGQETQYF. The DNA of the CDR3 is TGTGCCAGCAGTTACTCCGAACTACAAGGCCAAGAGACCCAGTACTTC.

V is TRBV27 and J is TRBJ2-7, with a tentative D call TRBD2 (5 bases). Germline V gives CDR1 MNHEY, CDR2 SMNVEV (reference sequence). The V end was cut by 6 bases, the J end by 4 bases, with 16 bases between. The CDR3 contains 14 residues. This chain's CDR3 is CASSVVIGGYEQYF. CDR3 nucleotides: TGTGCCAGCAGCGTCGTAATTGGCGGGTACGAGCAGTACTTC.

This chain joins TRBV20-1 and TRBJ2-5; 8 bases map to TRBD2. The CDR3 is made up of 14 amino acids. V dropped 1 base and J dropped 1; count of bases not matched to a gene: 2. Looked up from germline, CDR1 is DFQATT and CDR2 is SNEGSKA (reference sequence). The CDR3 nucleotides read TGCAGTGCTAGAGGGGCGGGGGGCCAAGAGACCCAGTACTTC. It specifies CSARGAGGQETQYF.

In this sample, this clonotype turned up a few times. This chain links TRBV28 with TRBJ1-2; the match to TRBD1 covers 12 bases. CDR1 and CDR2 from the germline V gene are MDHEN and SYDVKM. The CDR3 runs to 15 residues. After removal of 5 bases from V and 8 bases from J, the junction contained 9 bases not matched to a gene. The CDR3 here is CASSPHTGTGGGYTF. The DNA of the CDR3 is TGTGCCAGCAGTCCTCATACCGGGACAGGGGGCGGCTACACCTTC.

This clonotype was detected ten times or more. This rearrangement joins TRBV7-2 to TRBJ2-7; TRBD2 matches 14 bases. There are 15 residues in the CDR3. The germline CDR1 and CDR2 sequences are SGHTA and FQGNSA. Losses at the gene ends were 6 bases for V and 9 bases for J; bases not matched to a gene: 10. The CDR3 sequence is CASSSRGTSGSGQYF. CDR3 nucleotide sequence: TGTGCCAGCAGTTCCCGCGGGACTAGCGGGAGTGGGCAGTACTTC.

This clonotype was counted at least ten times. J is TRBJ1-2 and V is TRBV27; D call uncertain. The CDR3 has 16 amino acids. The germline V gene has CDR1 MNHEY and CDR2 SMNVEV (reference sequence). The V end lost 0 bases, the J end lost 0 bases, and 11 bases lay between the germline ends. CDR3 sequence (DNA): TGTGCCAGCAGTTTATCGAGGAACGTAGCTAACTATGGCTACACCTTC. Residues: CASSLSRNVANYGYTF.

The sample holds many counts of this clonotype. The chain is built from TRBV6-1 and TRBJ2-7; maybe TRBD2 (7 bases). The CDR3 length is 15 residues. The V gene's germline CDR1 is MNHNS and CDR2 SASEGT. V was clipped by 4 bases and J by 3 bases, with 16 bases between them. CDR3 DNA: TGTGCCAGCAGTGTGGGGGGGGCGGAAAGCTACGAGCAGTACTTC. Its translation is CASSVGGAESYEQYF.

V is TRBV9 and J is TRBJ2-5, with 7 bases identical to TRBD2. V shed 1 base and J 5 bases; nucleotides not matched to a gene: 8. The CDR3 has 15 residues. Germline CDR1 is SGDLS and CDR2 is YYNGEE. The DNA for the CDR3 is TGTGCCAGCAGCGTAAGCGGGGCCTCGCGGGAGACCCAGTACTTC. Translation: CASSVSGASRETQYF.

The gene calls are TRBV19 and TRBJ1-3; D gene ambiguous. CDR1 and CDR2 (germline): LNHDA, SQIVND (reference sequence). Trimming removed 1 base from V and 0 bases from J, with 4 bases in between. The CDR3 is 14 residues long. The CDR3 nucleotides read TGTGCCAGTAGTATAGCCAACTCTGGAAACACCATATATTTT. Protein sequence: CASSIANSGNTIYF.

The chain recombines TRBV14 with TRBJ2-1; 8 bases map to TRBD1. The CDR3 is 19 residues long. Trimming took 3 bases from V and 4 from J; bases not matched to a gene: 17. The germline gives CDR1 SGHDN, CDR2 FVKESK. The CDR3 sequence is CASSQGQGTGSLFYNEQFF. The CDR3 DNA sequence: TGTGCCAGCAGCCAGGGTCAAGGGACAGGCTCCCTTTTTTACAATGAGCAGTTCTTC.

This clonotype was seen only a few times. The genes are TRBV20-1 and TRBJ2-2; the D is unclear. From germline, CDR1 is DFQATT and CDR2 SNEGSKA (reference sequence). This CDR3 has 14 residues. V was pared by 4 bases and J by 4 bases, with 13 bases between. Written as DNA, the CDR3 is TGCAGTGCTACCGAACTAATCCCCACCGGGGAGCTGTTTTTT. Protein product: CSATELIPTGELFF.

This sequence joins TRBV20-1 and TRBJ2-7, with D maybe TRBD2 (6 bases). There are 10 residues in the CDR3. V gave up 8 bases and J gave up 7 bases, with 12 bases separating them. The germline V gene encodes CDR1 DFQATT and CDR2 SNEGSKA (reference sequence). CDR3 DNA: TGCAGTCCGATAGCGGAAGAGCAGTACTTC. Translated, it gives CSPIAEEQYF.

This clonotype has ten or more counts. The rearrangement links TRBV11-2 to TRBJ2-5; 8 nucleotides align to TRBD2. The CDR3 covers 20 residues. J gave up 2 bases and V 2 bases, and 19 bases lay outside the gene matches. The germline gives CDR1 SGHAT, CDR2 FQNNGV. The CDR3 loop is CASSLLSARSSGDKQETQYF. In DNA form, the CDR3 reads TGTGCCAGCAGCTTACTCAGCGCACGGAGTAGCGGGGACAAGCAAGAGACCCAGTACTTC.

This clonotype appeared a few times. The V call is TRBV19, the J call TRBJ2-1, with 12 positions matching TRBD2. The CDR3 covers 15 residues. Germline CDR1 and CDR2: LNHDA and SQIVND (reference sequence). J gave up 7 bases and V 10 bases, and 11 bases lay outside the gene matches. CDR3 residues: CATQPGLAGHNEQFF. The CDR3 bases are TGTGCCACCCAACCCGGACTAGCGGGGCATAATGAGCAGTTCTTC. The full variable domain, its missing parts supplied by reference TRBV19 and TRBJ2-1, is DGGITQSPKYLFRKEGQNVTLSCEQNLNHDAMYWYRQDPGQGLRLIYYSQIVNDFQKGDIAEGYSVSREKKESFPLTVTSAQKNPTAFYLCATQPGLAGHNEQFFGPGTRLTVL.

This clonotype was seen many times. This chain connects TRBV28 to TRBJ2-3, with TRBD2 identical over 9 bases. J gave up 2 bases and V 8 bases, and 14 bases lay outside the gene matches. The CDR3 length is 17 residues. The V gene's germline CDR1 is MDHEN and CDR2 SYDVKM. The CDR3 DNA sequence: TGTGCCAGCGAGGGTCATATAGCGGGAGTTAACACAGATACGCAGTATTTT. It encodes CASEGHIAGVNTDTQYF.

This clonotype was seen repeatedly, ten times or more. The rearrangement links TRBV6-5 to TRBJ1-1; unclear D gene. The CDR3 runs 15 residues. Germline loops: CDR1 MNHEY, CDR2 SVGAGI. Trimming stripped 0 bases from V and 5 bases from J, with 13 bases between. CDR3 sequence reads: CASSYSTGWRTEAFF. CDR3 bases: TGTGCCAGCAGTTACTCAACCGGGTGGAGAACTGAAGCTTTCTTT.

This clonotype has a count of ten or more. The gene calls are TRBV27 and TRBJ1-1; unclear D gene. This CDR3 is 13 amino acids long. V lost 1 base and J 6 bases, leaving 9 bases between the germline ends. Germline CDR1 and CDR2: MNHEY and SMNVEV (reference sequence). The CDR3 spells CASSLFLQAEAFF. The DNA for the CDR3 is TGTGCCAGCAGTTTATTTCTCCAGGCTGAAGCTTTCTTT.

This clonotype was observed at least ten times. V usage is TRBV6-6 and J usage is TRBJ2-1; D possibly corresponds to TRBD2 (7 bases). The CDR3 totals 17 residues. Trimming pared 0 bases from V and 2 bases from J, leaving 14 bases between. Germline CDR1 reads MNHNY; CDR2 reads SVGAGI (reference sequence). CDR3 bases: TGTGCCAGCAGTTACTCGACGGGGGGCGTCGCCTACAATGAGCAGTTCTTC. Protein sequence: CASSYSTGGVAYNEQFF.

This clonotype was detected many times. The CDR3 DNA sequence: TGCGCCAGCAGCTTATCGACTAGCGGCTACGAGCAGTACTTC. This codes for CASSLSTSGYEQYF. J is TRBJ2-7 and V is TRBV5-1; TRBD2 matches at 9 bases. The CDR3 covers 14 residues. V lost 2 bases, J lost 3 bases, and 3 bases stayed unmatched. Germline V gives CDR1 SGHRS, CDR2 YFSETQ. The full variable domain, in which reference TRBV5-1 and TRBJ2-7 provide the parts outside the CDR3, is KAGVTQTPRYLIKTRGQQVTLSCSPISGHRSVSWYQQTPGQGLQFLFEYFSETQRNKGNFPGRFSGRQFSNSRSEMNVSTLELGDSALYLCASSLSTSGYEQYFGPGTRLTVT.

As regards this clonotype: The junction does not match germline at one end; this may be a read error. The rearrangement uses TRBV11-2 and TRBJ2-7; a possible D gene is TRBD1 (6 bases). The germline V gene has CDR1 SGHAT and CDR2 FQNNGV. This CDR3 is 19 amino acids long. CDR3 sequence reads: CANSFLPGQRVKSSYEQYF. CDR3 bases: TGTGCCAACAGCTTCCTTCCGGGACAAAGAGTGAAGAGCTCCTACGAGCAGTACTTC.

The table lists this clonotype with many counts. This chain uses TRBV27 with TRBJ2-3; 7 nucleotides line up with TRBD2. Germline V gene sequence: CDR1 MNHEY, CDR2 SMNVEV (reference sequence). This CDR3 region has 14 residues. The J segment lost 2 bases and the V segment lost 6 bases, leaving 5 bases of the junction unmatched. The CDR3 loop reads CASSRLAPTDTQYF. For the CDR3, the DNA is TGTGCCAGCAGCCGACTAGCACCCACAGATACGCAGTATTTT.

In nucleotides, the CDR3 is TGCAGCGTTGATCGCTACAGACGACAGGTAGATACGCAGTATTTT. It yields the protein CSVDRYRRQVDTQYF. V usage is TRBV29-1 and J usage is TRBJ2-3; D might be TRBD1 (6 bases). Germline V gene lookup returns CDR1 SQVTM and CDR2 ANQGSEA. Trimming removed 3 bases at V and 5 bases at J, with 18 bases between. The CDR3 covers 15 residues.

This clonotype has more than one count but fewer than ten. This rearrangement joins TRBV4-1 to TRBJ2-3, with D perhaps TRBD2 (6 bases). This CDR3 has 14 residues. Germline V gene sequence: CDR1 MGHRA, CDR2 YSYEKL. Trimming removed 5 bases at V and 5 bases at J, with 14 bases between. CDR3 nucleotide sequence: TGCGCCAGCAGCATTCCGGGCGGGGTAGATACGCAGTATTTT. Protein sequence: CASSIPGGVDTQYF.

This clonotype was observed at least ten times. The J gene is TRBJ2-7, the V gene TRBV28, with D hard to call. V lost 3 bases to trimming and J lost 4 bases, with 25 bases between them. The CDR3 length is 18 residues. Germline CDR1 is MDHEN and CDR2 is SYDVKM. CDR3 bases: TGTGCCAGCAGTTTGGCACCCCTGCGAGGAGTTCCTGGGTACGAGCAGTACTTC. Translating gives CASSLAPLRGVPGYEQYF.

The chain uses TRBV14 and TRBJ1-2; no reliable D call. This CDR3 is 16 amino acids long. Trimming left V 0 bases short and J 1 base short, with 12 bases between. From germline, CDR1 is SGHDN and CDR2 FVKESK. The CDR3 sequence is CASSQDSRPHNYGYTF. The CDR3 coding sequence is TGTGCCAGCAGCCAAGATAGCCGGCCCCATAACTATGGCTACACCTTC.

The rearrangement uses TRBV12-3 or TRBV12-4 and TRBJ1-5; D is ambiguous. Between the trimmed V and J ends, which lost 0 bases and 0 bases, there was a span of 12 bases. This CDR3 has 17 residues. Written as DNA, the CDR3 is TGTGCCAGCAGTTTAGCAAGGTGGGGTTATAGCAATCAGCCCCAGCATTTT. Its translation is CASSLARWGYSNQPQHF.

This rearrangement joins TRBV5-1 to TRBJ1-5, with D hard to call. From germline, CDR1 is SGHRS and CDR2 YFSETQ. This CDR3 spans 16 amino acids. V lost 4 bases and J lost 2, with 16 bases in between. CDR3 DNA: TGCGCCAGCAGCCTCGAGCCGGTGGGCGGCAATCAGCCCCAGCATTTT. Its translation is CASSLEPVGGNQPQHF.

The chain carries TRBV6-2 or TRBV6-3 and TRBJ2-7; possibly TRBD2 for D (6 bases). This CDR3 region has 14 residues. V lost 6 bases and J lost 0, with 12 bases in between. Germline lookup yields CDR1 MNHEY and CDR2 SVGEGT. DNA for the CDR3: TGTGCCAGCAGCGGGACTTCCCGCTCCTACGAGCAGTACTTC. Amino acids: CASSGTSRSYEQYF.

The sample holds a few counts of this clonotype. The gene calls are TRBV6-2 or TRBV6-3 and TRBJ2-4, with D maybe TRBD2 (6 bases). The CDR3 is 17 amino acids. V was shortened by 7 bases and J by 3 bases, with 22 bases between the two germline ends. Germline V lookup: CDR1 MNHEY, CDR2 SVGEGT. The CDR3 DNA sequence: TGTGCCAGCACGTCCCCGCCCGGGGGAAAGGACAAAAACATTCAGTACTTC. Its translation is CASTSPPGGKDKNIQYF.